Below are 5 T cell receptor beta chains sequenced from a single sample in a study of glioma-infiltrating T cells after dendritic cell vaccination (dated by TCRdb to 2015 to 2016). The method behind the library was the immunoSEQ multiplex PCR assay. TCRdb stores this immuneACCESS table with in-frame sequences only. Part of the clones is absent; in the studies checked, under half of the shortfall reflects unresolved V genes, and no reason is known for the rest. This sample holds approximately 90,000 clones; approximately 81% were observed only once. The ten most abundant clones make up around 2.9% of the sample. The sequencing used blood, collected before dendritic cell vaccination. The receptors here all came from a human donor with glioblastoma.

The gene calls are TRBV2 and TRBJ2-7; D is perhaps TRBD1 (6 bases). This CDR3 contains 13 residues. Deletions cut 9 bases from V and 7 bases from J, with 19 bases between. Looked up from germline, CDR1 is SNHLY and CDR2 is FYNNEI. The CDR3 nucleotides read TGTGCCAGGGAGCAGGGGAATCAGGAAGAGCAGTACTTC. This translates into CAREQGNQEEQYF.

This chain connects TRBV27 to TRBJ2-7; D possibly corresponds to TRBD1 (5 bases). Looked up from germline, CDR1 is MNHEY and CDR2 is SMNVEV (reference sequence). V lost 5 bases to trimming and J lost 7 bases, with 15 bases between them. The CDR3 contains 13 residues. DNA for the CDR3: TGTGCCAGCAGTGCCCTCACAGGAAATGAGCAGTACTTC. Translated: CASSALTGNEQYF.

This chain connects TRBV11-3 to TRBJ2-7; a possible D gene is TRBD1 (5 bases). Trimming stripped 6 bases from V and 0 bases from J, with 9 bases between. CDR1 is SGHNT and CDR2 is YENEEA in the germline V gene. CDR3 length: 13 amino acids. The CDR3 DNA reads as TGTGCCAGCAGTCCCGACAGCTCCTACGAGCAGTACTTC. Its protein is CASSPDSSYEQYF.

The V call is TRBV10-3, the J call TRBJ2-3; the match to TRBD1 covers 7 bases. With 6 bases clipped from V and 0 bases from J, the junction kept 0 bases outside the gene matches. The germline V gene has CDR1 ENHRY and CDR2 SYGVKD. The CDR3 consists of 13 residues. The chain's CDR3 is CAIRDRSTDTQYF. Written as DNA, the CDR3 is TGTGCCATCAGGGACAGGAGCACAGATACGCAGTATTTT.

The chain is built from TRBV5-1 and TRBJ2-5, with 8 bases fitting TRBD1. CDR3 length equals 13 residues. Per the germline V gene, CDR1 is SGHRS and CDR2 is YFSETQ. V trimming: 6 bases; J trimming: 1 base; junction bases outside the gene matches: 2. For the CDR3, the DNA is TGCGCCAGCAATCAGGGGGCCCAAGAGACCCAGTACTTC. This encodes CASNQGAQETQYF.